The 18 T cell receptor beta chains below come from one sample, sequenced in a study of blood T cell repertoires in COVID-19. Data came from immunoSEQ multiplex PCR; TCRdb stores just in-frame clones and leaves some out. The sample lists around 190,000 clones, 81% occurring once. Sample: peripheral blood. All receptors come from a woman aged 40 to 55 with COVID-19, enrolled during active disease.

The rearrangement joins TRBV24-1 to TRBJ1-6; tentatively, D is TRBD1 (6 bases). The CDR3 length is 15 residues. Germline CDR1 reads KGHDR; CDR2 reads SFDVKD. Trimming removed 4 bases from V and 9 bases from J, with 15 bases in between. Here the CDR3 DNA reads TGTGCCACCAGTGACAAGGACAGTCTGCCTTCACCCCTCCACTTT. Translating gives CATSDKDSLPSPLHF.

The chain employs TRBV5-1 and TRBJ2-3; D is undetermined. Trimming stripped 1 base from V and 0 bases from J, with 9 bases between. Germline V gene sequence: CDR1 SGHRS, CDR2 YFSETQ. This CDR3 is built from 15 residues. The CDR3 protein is CASSLSGSSTDTQYF. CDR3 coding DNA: TGCGCCAGCAGCTTGTCGGGTTCTAGCACAGATACGCAGTATTTT.

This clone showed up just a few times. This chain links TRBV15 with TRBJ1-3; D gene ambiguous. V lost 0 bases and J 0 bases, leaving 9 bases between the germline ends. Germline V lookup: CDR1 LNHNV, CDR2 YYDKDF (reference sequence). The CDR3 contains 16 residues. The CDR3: CATSRDMRDSGNTIYF. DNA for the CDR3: TGTGCCACCAGCAGAGATATGCGGGACTCTGGAAACACCATATATTTT. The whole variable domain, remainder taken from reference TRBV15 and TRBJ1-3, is DAMVIQNPRYQVTQFGKPVTLSCSQTLNHNVMYWYQQKSSQAPKLLFHYYDKDFNNEADTPDNFQSRRPNTSFCFLDIRSPGLGDTAMYLCATSRDMRDSGNTIYFGEGSWLTVV.

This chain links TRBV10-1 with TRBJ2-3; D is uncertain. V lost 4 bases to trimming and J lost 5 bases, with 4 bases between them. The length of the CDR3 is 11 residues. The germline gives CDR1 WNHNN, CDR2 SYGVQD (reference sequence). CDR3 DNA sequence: TGCGCCAGCAGTGCGGGAGATACGCAGTATTTT. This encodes CASSAGDTQYF.

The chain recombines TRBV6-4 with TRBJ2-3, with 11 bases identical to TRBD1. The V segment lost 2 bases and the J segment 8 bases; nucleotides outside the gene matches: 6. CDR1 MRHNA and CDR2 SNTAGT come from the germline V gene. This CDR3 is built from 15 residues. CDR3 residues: CASSDSGTGGSTQYF. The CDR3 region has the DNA TGTGCCAGCAGTGACAGCGGGACAGGGGGGAGTACGCAGTATTTT.

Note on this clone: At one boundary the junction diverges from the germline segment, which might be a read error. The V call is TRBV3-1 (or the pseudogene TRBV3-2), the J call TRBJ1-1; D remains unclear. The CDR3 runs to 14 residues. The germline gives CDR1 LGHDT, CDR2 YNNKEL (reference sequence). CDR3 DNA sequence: TGTGCCAACAGCCAACCGGGGTGGGGCACTGAAGCTTTCTTT. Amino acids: CANSQPGWGTEAFF.

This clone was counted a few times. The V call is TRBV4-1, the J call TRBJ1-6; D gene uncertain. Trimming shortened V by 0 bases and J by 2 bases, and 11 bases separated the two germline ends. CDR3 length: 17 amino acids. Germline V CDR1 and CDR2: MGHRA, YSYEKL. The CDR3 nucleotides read TGCGCCAGCAGCCAAGAGACGGGGTTTCCCTATAATTCACCCCTCCACTTT. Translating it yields CASSQETGFPYNSPLHF.

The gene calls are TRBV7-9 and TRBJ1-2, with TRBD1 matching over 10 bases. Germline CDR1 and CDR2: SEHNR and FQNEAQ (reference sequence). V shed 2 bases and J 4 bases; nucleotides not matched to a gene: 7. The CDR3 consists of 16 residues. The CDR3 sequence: CASSLSGTGASYGYTF. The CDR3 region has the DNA TGTGCCAGCAGCTTATCCGGGACAGGGGCCTCCTATGGCTACACCTTC.

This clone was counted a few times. CDR3 loop: CASRLTYEQYV. CDR3 in DNA: TGTGCCAGCAGGCTAACCTACGAGCAGTACGTC. The rearrangement joins TRBV2 to TRBJ2-7; D unresolved. V lost 6 bases to trimming and J lost 2 bases, with 5 bases between them. The CDR3 covers 11 residues. Germline CDR1 reads SNHLY; CDR2 reads FYNNEI.

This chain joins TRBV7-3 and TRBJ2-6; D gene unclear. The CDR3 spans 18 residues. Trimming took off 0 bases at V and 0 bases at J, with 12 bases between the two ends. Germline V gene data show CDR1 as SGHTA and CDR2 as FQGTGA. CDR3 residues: CASSLTVVPYSGANVLTF. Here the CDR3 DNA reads TGTGCCAGCAGCTTAACCGTAGTCCCTTACTCTGGGGCCAACGTCCTGACTTTC. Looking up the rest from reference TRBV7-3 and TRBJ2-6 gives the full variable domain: GAGVSQTPSNKVTEKGKYVELRCDPISGHTALYWYRQSLGQGPEFLIYFQGTGAADDSGLPNDRFFAVRPEGSVSTLKIQRTERGDSAVYLCASSLTVVPYSGANVLTFGAGSRLTVL.

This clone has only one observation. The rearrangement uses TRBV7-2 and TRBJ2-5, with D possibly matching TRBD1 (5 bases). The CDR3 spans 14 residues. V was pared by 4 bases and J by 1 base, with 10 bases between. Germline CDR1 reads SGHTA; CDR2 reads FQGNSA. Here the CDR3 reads CASSSTGFQETQYF. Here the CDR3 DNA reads TGTGCCAGCAGCTCTACAGGCTTCCAAGAGACCCAGTACTTC.

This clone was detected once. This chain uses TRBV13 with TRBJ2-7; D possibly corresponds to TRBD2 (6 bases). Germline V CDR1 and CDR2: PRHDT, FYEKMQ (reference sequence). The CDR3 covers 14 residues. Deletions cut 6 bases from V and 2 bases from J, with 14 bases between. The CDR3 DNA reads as TGTGCCAGCAGGGGGGGATCTGGGACCTACGAGCAGTACTTC. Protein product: CASRGGSGTYEQYF.

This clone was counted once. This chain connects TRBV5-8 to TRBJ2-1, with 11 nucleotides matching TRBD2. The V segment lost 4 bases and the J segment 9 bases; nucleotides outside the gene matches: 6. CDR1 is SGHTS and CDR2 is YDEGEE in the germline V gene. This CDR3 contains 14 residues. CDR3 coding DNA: TGTGCCAGCAGCCAGAGACTAGCGGGACTTGAGCAGTTCTTC. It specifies CASSQRLAGLEQFF.

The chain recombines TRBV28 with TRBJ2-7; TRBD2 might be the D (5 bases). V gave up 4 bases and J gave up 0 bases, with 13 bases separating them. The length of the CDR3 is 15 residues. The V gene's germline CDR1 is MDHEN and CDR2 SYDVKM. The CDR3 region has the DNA TGTGCCAGCAGTTCTGGAGCGGAGAGCTCCTACGAGCAGTACTTC. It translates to CASSSGAESSYEQYF.

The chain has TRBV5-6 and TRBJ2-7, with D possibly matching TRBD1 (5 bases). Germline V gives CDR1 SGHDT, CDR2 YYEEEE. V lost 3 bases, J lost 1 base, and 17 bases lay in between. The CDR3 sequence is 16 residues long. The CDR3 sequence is CASSSLRGMGSYEQYF. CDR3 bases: TGTGCCAGCAGCTCCTTAAGGGGTATGGGGTCCTACGAGCAGTACTTC. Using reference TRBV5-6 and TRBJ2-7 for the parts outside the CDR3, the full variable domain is DAGVTQSPTHLIKTRGQQVTLRCSPKSGHDTVSWYQQALGQGPQFIFQYYEEEERQRGNFPDRFSGHQFPNYSSELNVNALLLGDSALYLCASSSLRGMGSYEQYFGPGTRLTVT.

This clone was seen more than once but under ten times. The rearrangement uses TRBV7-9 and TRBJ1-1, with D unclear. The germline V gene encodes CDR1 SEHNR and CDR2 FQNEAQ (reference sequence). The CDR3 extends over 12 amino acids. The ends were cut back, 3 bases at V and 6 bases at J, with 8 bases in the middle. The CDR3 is CASSFMRSEAFF. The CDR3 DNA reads TGTGCCAGCAGCTTTATGAGGTCTGAAGCTTTCTTT.

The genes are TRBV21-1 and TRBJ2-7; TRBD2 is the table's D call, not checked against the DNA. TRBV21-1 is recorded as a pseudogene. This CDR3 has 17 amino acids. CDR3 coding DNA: TGTGCCAGCAGCAACTCCCCCCGGCGGGGTCCTAACTACGAGCAGTACGTC. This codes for CASSNSPRRGPNYEQYV.

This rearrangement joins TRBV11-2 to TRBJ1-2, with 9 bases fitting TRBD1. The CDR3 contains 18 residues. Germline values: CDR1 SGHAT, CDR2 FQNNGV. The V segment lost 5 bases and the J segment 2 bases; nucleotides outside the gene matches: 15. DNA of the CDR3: TGTGCCAGCAGCCAAGTACGGGACAGGGTCGTTCGGAACTATGGCTACACCTTC. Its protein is CASSQVRDRVVRNYGYTF.